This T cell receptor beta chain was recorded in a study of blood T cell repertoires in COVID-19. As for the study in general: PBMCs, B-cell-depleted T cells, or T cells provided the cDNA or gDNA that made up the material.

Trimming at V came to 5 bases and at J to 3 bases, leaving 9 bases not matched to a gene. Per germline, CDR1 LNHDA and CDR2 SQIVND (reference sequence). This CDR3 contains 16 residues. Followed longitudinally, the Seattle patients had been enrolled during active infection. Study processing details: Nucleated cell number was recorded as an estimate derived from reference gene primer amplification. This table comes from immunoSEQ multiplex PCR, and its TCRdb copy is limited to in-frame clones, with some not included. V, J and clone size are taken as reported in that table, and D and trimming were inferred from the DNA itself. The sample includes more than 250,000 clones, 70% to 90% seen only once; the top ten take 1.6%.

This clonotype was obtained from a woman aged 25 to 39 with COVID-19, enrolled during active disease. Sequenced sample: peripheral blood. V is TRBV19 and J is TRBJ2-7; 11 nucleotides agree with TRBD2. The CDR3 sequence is CASSLTSGGYYYEQYF. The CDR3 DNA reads TGTGCCAGTAGTTTAACTAGCGGGGGCTACTACTACGAGCAGTACTTC.